These 6 T cell receptor beta chains originate from one sample sequenced in a study of blood T cell repertoires in COVID-19. Sequenced by immunoSEQ multiplex PCR; TCRdb stores in-frame clones only, minus some. The repertoire includes 200,000 to 300,000 clones, over 75% of them detected once, and 9.1% sits in the top ten. What was sequenced was PBMCs or T cells enriched from blood (not recorded which). These receptors came from a woman aged 50 to 65 with acute COVID-19.

This clone was counted a single time. Other DNA sequences in this sample translate to the same CDR3. This chain links TRBV3-1 (or the pseudogene TRBV3-2) with TRBJ2-3, with D uncertain. Trimming pared 1 base from V and 6 bases from J, leaving 5 bases between. The CDR3 is 12 amino acids. CDR1 LGHDT and CDR2 YNNKEL come from the germline V gene (reference sequence). Written as DNA, the CDR3 is TGTGCCAGCAGCCAAGGGCCCGATACGCAGTATTTT. Protein sequence: CASSQGPDTQYF.

The chain has TRBV4-3 and TRBJ2-1, with D possibly being TRBD1 (6 bases). The CDR3 totals 15 residues. V was clipped by 0 bases and J by 6 bases, with 12 bases between them. Germline CDR1 and CDR2: LGHNA and YSLEER. The CDR3 DNA is TGCGCCAGCAGCCAAGAGGGCAGGGGTGGCAATGAGCAGTTCTTC. It specifies CASSQEGRGGNEQFF.

The chain combines TRBV30 with TRBJ1-5; maybe TRBD1 (5 bases). Germline V gene sequence: CDR1 GTSNPN, CDR2 SVGIG (reference sequence). This CDR3 is built from 16 residues. The V and J ends lost 0 bases and 8 bases respectively, with 20 bases between them. The CDR3 loop reads CAWSVPGSPRGEPQHF. The CDR3 nucleotides read TGTGCCTGGAGTGTACCGGGCAGCCCCCGGGGGGAGCCCCAGCATTTT.

CDR3 nucleotide sequence: TGTGCCAGCAGCTCCCCACCCAGGGGGAACACTGAAGCTTTCTTT. Protein: CASSSPPRGNTEAFF. V gene TRBV7-2 combines with J gene TRBJ1-1; a weak D match, TRBD1 (6 bases). CDR3 size: 15 residues. V was cut by 4 bases and J by 1 base, with 13 bases left in between. CDR1 is SGHTA and CDR2 is FQGNSA in the germline V gene.

This chain uses TRBV27 with TRBJ1-1; maybe TRBD1 (6 bases). Trimming left V 2 bases short and J 3 bases short, with 13 bases between. Germline CDR1 MNHEY, CDR2 SMNVEV (reference sequence). The CDR3 consists of 15 residues. CDR3 nucleotide sequence: TGTGCCAGCAGTTTAACAGGGAATCTGCACACTGAAGCTTTCTTT. It codes for CASSLTGNLHTEAFF.

The chain couples TRBV19 to TRBJ1-2, with 9 nucleotides matching TRBD1. The CDR3 is made up of 14 amino acids. V was pared by 5 bases and J by 11 bases, with 12 bases of the junction left unmatched. Germline CDR1 LNHDA, CDR2 SQIVND (reference sequence). CDR3 nucleotide sequence: TGTGCCAGTAGTGGAGCCGGGACAGGGAGTGGTTACACCTTC. Amino acids: CASSGAGTGSGYTF.